What follows are 24 T cell receptor beta chains derived from one specimen sequenced in a study of shared T cell receptors in the human thymus. Produced via immunoSEQ multiplex PCR; TCRdb's table is partial and in-frame only. Counted here are some 760,000 clones, 80% to 90% occurring once; the ten biggest clones make up over 0.008%. The same data also contributed to another study, on human thymus T cells.

Specimen: thymocytes. These receptors all stem from a girl less than two years old with a congenital heart defect.

The gene calls are TRBV27 and TRBJ1-6; D is perhaps TRBD1 (5 bases). Germline V gives CDR1 MNHEY, CDR2 SMNVEV (reference sequence). V dropped 2 bases and J dropped 6 bases, with 20 bases sitting between them. CDR3 length: 18 residues. This CDR3 reads CASSLRVGGTLLNSPLHF. In DNA form, the CDR3 reads TGTGCCAGCAGTTTACGAGTGGGGGGGACGTTACTTAATTCACCCCTCCACTTT.

The rearrangement joins TRBV6-1 to TRBJ2-1; 7 bases match TRBD1. The germline gives CDR1 MNHNS, CDR2 SASEGT. This CDR3 region has 15 residues. Trimming at V came to 2 bases and at J to 4 bases, leaving 5 bases not matched to a gene. The CDR3 here is CASSEWGQPYNEQFF. DNA for the CDR3: TGTGCCAGCAGTGAATGGGGACAGCCTTACAATGAGCAGTTCTTC.

The chain joins TRBV4-1 to TRBJ2-1; the match to TRBD2 covers 14 bases. CDR1 and CDR2 (germline): MGHRA, YSYEKL. J lost 1 base, V lost 1 base, and 6 bases had no gene match. The CDR3 has 19 residues. In nucleotides, the CDR3 is TGCGCCAGCAGCCAAGCTTCCGGGACTAGCGGGGGATCCTACAATGAGCAGTTCTTC. Protein product: CASSQASGTSGGSYNEQFF.

This chain links TRBV7-2 with TRBJ2-7; 8 bases match TRBD1. The CDR3 contains 15 residues. CDR1 and CDR2 from the germline V gene are SGHTA and FQGNSA. Trimming took 0 bases from V and 3 from J; bases not matched to a gene: 4. CDR3 protein: CASSLARDRHYEQYF. CDR3 in DNA: TGTGCCAGCAGCTTAGCCAGGGACAGGCACTACGAGCAGTACTTC.

This chain joins TRBV7-9 and TRBJ1-2, with TRBD1 matching 7 bases. In germline, CDR1 is SEHNR, CDR2 FQNEAQ (reference sequence). The junction had 9 bases not matched to a gene; V was cut back by 4 bases and J by 4 bases. The length of the CDR3 is 15 residues. Written as DNA, the CDR3 is TGTGCCAGCAGCTCCCGTCCGGGACAGCTCTATGGCTACACCTTC. The encoded protein is CASSSRPGQLYGYTF. Based on the CDR3 plus reference TRBV7-9 and TRBJ1-2, the full variable domain is DTGVSQNPRHKITKRGQNVTFRCDPISEHNRLYWYRQTLGQGPEFLTYFQNEAQLEKSRLLSDRFSAERPKGSFSTLEIQRTEQGDSAMYLCASSSRPGQLYGYTFGSGTRLTVV.

This clone has more than one count but fewer than ten. The V call is TRBV4-3, the J call TRBJ2-2, with TRBD2 identical over 8 bases. Germline V gene lookup returns CDR1 LGHNA and CDR2 YSLEER. The CDR3 covers 15 residues. Germline trimming cut 4 bases from V and 3 bases from J; bases unmatched to any gene: 4. The CDR3 nucleotides are TGCGCCAGCAGCCCAGACGGGGGGGACACCGGGGAGCTGTTTTTT. This translates into CASSPDGGDTGELFF.

The CDR3 DNA sequence: TGTGCCAGCAGTTTACAGGGGTATCAGCCCCAGCATTTT. This translates into CASSLQGYQPQHF. This chain uses TRBV27 with TRBJ1-5; possible D gene TRBD1, 6 bases. Looked up from germline, CDR1 is MNHEY and CDR2 is SMNVEV (reference sequence). The CDR3 has 13 residues. V dropped 2 bases and J dropped 5 bases, with 7 bases sitting between them.

This clone was found once. The chain is built from TRBV19 and TRBJ1-2, with 7 bases that match TRBD1. The V segment lost 4 bases and the J segment 7 bases; nucleotides outside the gene matches: 6. In germline, CDR1 is LNHDA, CDR2 SQIVND (reference sequence). The CDR3 loop spans 13 amino acids. The CDR3 DNA sequence: TGTGCCAGTAGTAACGAGACAGGGAGTGGCTACACCTTC. Its translation: CASSNETGSGYTF.

This clone was recorded once. The chain combines TRBV7-9 with TRBJ2-5; a weak D match, TRBD2 (5 bases). The CDR3 totals 12 residues. Germline values: CDR1 SEHNR, CDR2 FQNEAQ (reference sequence). The V end lost 7 bases, the J end lost 9 bases, and 15 bases lay between the germline ends. CDR3 residues: CASTPRGAAQYF. The CDR3 coding sequence is TGTGCCAGCACCCCACGGGGTGCGGCCCAGTACTTC. The full variable domain, in which reference TRBV7-9 and TRBJ2-5 provide the parts outside the CDR3, is DTGVSQNPRHKITKRGQNVTFRCDPISEHNRLYWYRQTLGQGPEFLTYFQNEAQLEKSRLLSDRFSAERPKGSFSTLEIQRTEQGDSAMYLCASTPRGAAQYFGPGTRLLVL.

V is TRBV6-1 and J is TRBJ2-3, with 8 bases identical to TRBD1. Germline assignment: CDR1 MNHNS and CDR2 SASEGT. V lost 10 bases and J lost 2; bases outside the gene matches: 8. CDR3 length equals 14 residues. This CDR3 is CATVDRGDTDTQYF. The CDR3 DNA sequence: TGTGCCACGGTAGACAGGGGAGACACAGATACGCAGTATTTT.

The V gene is TRBV5-6, the J gene TRBJ2-5; 10 bases line up with TRBD1. Trimming cost V 5 bases and J 5 bases; bases outside gene matches: 9. This CDR3 comprises 15 residues. Germline V CDR1 and CDR2: SGHDT, YYEEEE. In DNA form, the CDR3 reads TGTGCCAGCAGGGGGGACAGGGGTGAGTCGGAGACCCAGTACTTC. Its translation: CASRGDRGESETQYF. Combining the CDR3 with reference TRBV5-6 and TRBJ2-5 gives the whole variable domain DAGVTQSPTHLIKTRGQQVTLRCSPKSGHDTVSWYQQALGQGPQFIFQYYEEEERQRGNFPDRFSGHQFPNYSSELNVNALLLGDSALYLCASRGDRGESETQYFGPGTRLLVL.

CDR3 nucleotide sequence: TGTGCCAGCAGCGATAGACTAGCGGGGTACCAAGAGACCCAGTACTTC. Its translation: CASSDRLAGYQETQYF. This rearrangement joins TRBV7-2 to TRBJ2-5; 11 bases align to TRBD2. The J segment lost 0 bases and the V segment lost 5 bases, leaving 5 bases of the junction unmatched. There are 16 residues in the CDR3. From germline, CDR1 is SGHTA and CDR2 FQGNSA.

The chain recombines TRBV29-1 with TRBJ2-3; 15 nucleotides line up with TRBD2. The ends lost 4 bases at V and 0 bases at J; junction bases unmatched: 11. Germline V gene data show CDR1 as SQVTM and CDR2 as ANQGSEA. The CDR3 is 19 residues long. The CDR3 DNA sequence: TGCAGCGTTGGTAGGGGTGGGACTAGCGGGGGGACTAGCACAGATACGCAGTATTTT. Its translation is CSVGRGGTSGGTSTDTQYF.

V usage is TRBV5-1 and J usage is TRBJ1-6; 11 nucleotides align to TRBD1. Germline trimming cut 0 bases from V and 4 bases from J; bases unmatched to any gene: 9. Germline CDR1 SGHRS, CDR2 YFSETQ. The CDR3 has 19 amino acids. CDR3 residues: CASSLAPGQGAGYNSPLHF. The CDR3 DNA is TGCGCCAGCAGCTTGGCCCCCGGACAGGGGGCCGGTTATAATTCACCCCTCCACTTT.

The rearrangement uses TRBV11-2 and TRBJ2-1, with 12 bases lining up with TRBD2. Germline CDR1 is SGHAT and CDR2 is FQNNGV. Trimming at V came to 0 bases and at J to 5 bases, leaving 8 bases not matched to a gene. The CDR3 consists of 18 residues. The CDR3 region has the DNA TGTGCCAGCAGCTTAGATGAGGCCCGGACTAGCGGGGACAATGAGCAGTTCTTC. It codes for CASSLDEARTSGDNEQFF.

The chain employs TRBV6-5 and TRBJ2-7; 7 nucleotides line up with TRBD1. The CDR3 has 15 amino acids. Germline values: CDR1 MNHEY, CDR2 SVGAGI. After removal of 4 bases from V and 0 bases from J, the junction contained 6 bases not matched to a gene. CDR3 region: CASSSLDRSSYEQYF. The CDR3 bases are TGTGCCAGCAGTTCCCTGGACAGGTCCTCCTACGAGCAGTACTTC.

The chain carries TRBV28 and TRBJ2-1, with TRBD1 matching over 7 bases. CDR1 is MDHEN, CDR2 SYDVKM, per germline. Trimming took 1 base from V and 7 from J; bases not matched to a gene: 7. The CDR3 extends over 15 amino acids. The chain's CDR3 is CASSLLGTVTNEQFF. For the CDR3, the DNA is TGTGCCAGCAGTTTATTGGGGACAGTGACAAATGAGCAGTTCTTC. Supplemented by reference TRBV28 and TRBJ2-1, the full variable domain reads DVKVTQSSRYLVKRTGEKVFLECVQDMDHENMFWYRQDPGLGLRLIYFSYDVKMKEKGDIPEGYSVSREKKERFSLILESASTNQTSMYLCASSLLGTVTNEQFFGPGTRLTVL.

J is TRBJ2-2 and V is TRBV13; 7 bases line up with TRBD2. J lost 5 bases, V lost 3 bases, and 0 bases had no gene match. Germline V gene sequence: CDR1 PRHDT, CDR2 FYEKMQ (reference sequence). The CDR3 length is 13 residues. The CDR3 sequence is CASSLGGTGELFF. The CDR3 DNA follows: TGTGCCAGCAGCTTGGGGGGGACCGGGGAGCTGTTTTTT.

This clone was counted once. The rearrangement joins TRBV5-1 to TRBJ1-5, with TRBD1 as a possible D gene (6 bases). The CDR3 has 17 amino acids. The germline V and J ends were trimmed by 4 bases and 1 base, with 18 bases remaining between them. Germline assignment: CDR1 SGHRS and CDR2 YFSETQ. The CDR3 region has the DNA TGCGCCAGCAGCCCAATCCCGTCAGGGGCCAGCAATCAGCCCCAGCATTTT. This encodes CASSPIPSGASNQPQHF.

This chain links TRBV5-1 with TRBJ1-1; TRBD1 aligns across 7 bases. Trimming cost V 4 bases and J 8 bases; bases outside gene matches: 8. CDR3 length equals 13 residues. The germline CDR1 and CDR2 sequences are SGHRS and YFSETQ. CDR3 sequence: CASSTGQPWEAFF. The CDR3 region has the DNA TGCGCCAGCAGCACGGGACAGCCATGGGAAGCTTTCTTT.

This chain uses TRBV6-5 with TRBJ2-3, with a possible D match to TRBD2 (6 bases). There are 14 residues in the CDR3. The V end was cut by 3 bases, the J end by 2 bases, with 9 bases between. Germline CDR1 reads MNHEY; CDR2 reads SVGAGI. The CDR3 bases are TGTGCCAGCAGTTATGGCGGGGACACAGATACGCAGTATTTT. Translated, it gives CASSYGGDTDTQYF.

This rearrangement joins TRBV7-9 to TRBJ1-6; 7 bases match TRBD1. Germline CDR1 and CDR2: SEHNR and FQNEAQ (reference sequence). The V and J ends lost 6 bases and 4 bases, in that order; junction bases with no gene match: 6. The CDR3 is 15 amino acids. Here the CDR3 reads CASRTHRGYNSPLHF. CDR3 sequence (DNA): TGTGCCAGCAGAACCCACAGGGGTTATAATTCACCCCTCCACTTT.

This clone came up a few times. The CDR3 DNA reads TGCGCCAGCAGCCAAGATCGTCAGGGGGTCAGGGAGCAGTACTTC. Amino acids: CASSQDRQGVREQYF. The chain carries TRBV4-3 and TRBJ2-7; 7 positions match TRBD1. The V gene end was trimmed by 0 bases and the J gene end by 7 bases; junction bases not matched to a gene: 9. This CDR3 region has 15 residues. Germline CDR1 is LGHNA and CDR2 is YSLEER.

The rearrangement joins TRBV5-6 to TRBJ1-1; D possibly corresponds to TRBD1 (6 bases). Trimming took off 4 bases at V and 1 base at J, with 11 bases between the two ends. This CDR3 is built from 14 residues. CDR1 is SGHDT, CDR2 YYEEEE, per germline. CDR3 region: CASSIQGPNTEAFF. CDR3 nucleotides: TGTGCCAGCAGCATACAGGGTCCGAACACTGAAGCTTTCTTT. The full variable domain, rest sourced from reference TRBV5-6 and TRBJ1-1, is DAGVTQSPTHLIKTRGQQVTLRCSPKSGHDTVSWYQQALGQGPQFIFQYYEEEERQRGNFPDRFSGHQFPNYSSELNVNALLLGDSALYLCASSIQGPNTEAFFGQGTRLTVV.